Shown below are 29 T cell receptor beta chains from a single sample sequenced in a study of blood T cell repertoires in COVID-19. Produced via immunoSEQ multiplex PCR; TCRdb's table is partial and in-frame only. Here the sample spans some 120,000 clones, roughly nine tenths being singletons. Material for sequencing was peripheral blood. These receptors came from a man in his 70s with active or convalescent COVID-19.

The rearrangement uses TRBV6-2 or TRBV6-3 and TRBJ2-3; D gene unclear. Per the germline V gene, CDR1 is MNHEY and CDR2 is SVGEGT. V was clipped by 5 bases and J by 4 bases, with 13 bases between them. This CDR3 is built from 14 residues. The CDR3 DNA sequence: TGTGCCAGCAGTACCCTGGGCCCTGCAGATACGCAGTATTTT. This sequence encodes CASSTLGPADTQYF.

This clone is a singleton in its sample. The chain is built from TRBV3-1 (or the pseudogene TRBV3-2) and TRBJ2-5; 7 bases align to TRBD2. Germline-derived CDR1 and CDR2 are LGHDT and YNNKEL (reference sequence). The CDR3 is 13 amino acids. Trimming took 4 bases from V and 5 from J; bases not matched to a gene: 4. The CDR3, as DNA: TGTGCCAGCAGCCTCGGGAGGTGGGAGACCCAGTACTTC. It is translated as CASSLGRWETQYF.

In DNA, the CDR3 is TGTGCCAGCAGCACACACGGGACAGGGGACTATGGCTACACCTTC. Protein product: CASSTHGTGDYGYTF. This rearrangement joins TRBV28 to TRBJ1-2; 10 positions agree with TRBD1. V shed 6 bases and J 3 bases; nucleotides not matched to a gene: 7. This CDR3 spans 15 amino acids. The germline V gene encodes CDR1 MDHEN and CDR2 SYDVKM.

The CDR3 DNA reads TGTGCCAGCAGCCAAAATCAGGGGTGGAATCAGCCCCAGCATTTT. Translating it yields CASSQNQGWNQPQHF. The chain employs TRBV3-1 (or the pseudogene TRBV3-2) and TRBJ1-5; TRBD1 might be the D (6 bases). Trimming left V 2 bases short and J 4 bases short, with 12 bases between. Germline-derived CDR1 and CDR2 are LGHDT and YNNKEL (reference sequence). The CDR3 extends over 15 amino acids.

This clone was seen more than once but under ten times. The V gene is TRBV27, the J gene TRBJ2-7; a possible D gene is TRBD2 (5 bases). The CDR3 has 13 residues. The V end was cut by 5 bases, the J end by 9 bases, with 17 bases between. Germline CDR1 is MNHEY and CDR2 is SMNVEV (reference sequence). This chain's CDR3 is CASSPSGITRQYF. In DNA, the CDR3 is TGTGCCAGCAGTCCCTCCGGGATCACCAGGCAGTACTTC.

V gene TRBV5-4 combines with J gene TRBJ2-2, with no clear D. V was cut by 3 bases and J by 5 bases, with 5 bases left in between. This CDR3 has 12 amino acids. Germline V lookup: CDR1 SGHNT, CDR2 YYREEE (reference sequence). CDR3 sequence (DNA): TGTGCCAGCAGCTCACAGACCGGGGAGCTGTTTTTT. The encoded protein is CASSSQTGELFF.

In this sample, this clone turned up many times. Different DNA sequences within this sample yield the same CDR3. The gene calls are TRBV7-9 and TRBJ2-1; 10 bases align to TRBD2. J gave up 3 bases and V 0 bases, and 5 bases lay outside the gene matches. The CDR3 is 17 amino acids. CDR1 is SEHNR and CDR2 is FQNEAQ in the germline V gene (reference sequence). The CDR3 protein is CASSLAVAGGLYNEQFF. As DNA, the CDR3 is TGTGCCAGCAGCTTAGCGGTAGCGGGAGGCCTCTACAATGAGCAGTTCTTC.

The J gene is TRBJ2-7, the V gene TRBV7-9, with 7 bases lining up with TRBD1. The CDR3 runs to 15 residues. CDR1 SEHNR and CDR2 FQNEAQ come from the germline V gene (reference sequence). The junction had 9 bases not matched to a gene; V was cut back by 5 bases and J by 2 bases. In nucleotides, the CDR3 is TGTGCCAGCAGCCACCCATTGACAGGGCCCTACGAGCAGTACTTC. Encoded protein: CASSHPLTGPYEQYF.

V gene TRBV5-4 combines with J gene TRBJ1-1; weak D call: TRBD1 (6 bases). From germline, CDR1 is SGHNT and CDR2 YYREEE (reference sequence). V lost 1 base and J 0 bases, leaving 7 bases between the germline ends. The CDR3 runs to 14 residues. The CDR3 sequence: CASSLRGLNTEAFF. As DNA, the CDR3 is TGTGCCAGCAGCTTGAGGGGGTTGAACACTGAAGCTTTCTTT.

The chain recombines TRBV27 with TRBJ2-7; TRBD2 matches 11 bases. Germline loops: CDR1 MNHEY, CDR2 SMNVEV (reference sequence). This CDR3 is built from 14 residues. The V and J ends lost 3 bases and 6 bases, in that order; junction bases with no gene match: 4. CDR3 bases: TGTGCCAGCAGTTTTACCGGACTAGCGGGCGAGCAGTACTTC. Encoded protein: CASSFTGLAGEQYF.

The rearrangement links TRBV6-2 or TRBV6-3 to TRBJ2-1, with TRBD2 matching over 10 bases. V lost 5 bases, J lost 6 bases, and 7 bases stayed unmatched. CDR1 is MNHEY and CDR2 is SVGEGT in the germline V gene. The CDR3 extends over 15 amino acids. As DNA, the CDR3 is TGTGCCAGCAGTAAGACTAGCGGGTGGGCCAATGAGCAGTTCTTC. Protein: CASSKTSGWANEQFF.

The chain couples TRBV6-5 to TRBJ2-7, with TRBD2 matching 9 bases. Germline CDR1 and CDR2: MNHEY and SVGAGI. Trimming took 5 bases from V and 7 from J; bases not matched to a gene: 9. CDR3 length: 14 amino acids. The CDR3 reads CASSPTGGRGEQYF. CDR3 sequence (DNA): TGTGCCAGCAGTCCCACAGGCGGGAGGGGGGAGCAGTACTTC.

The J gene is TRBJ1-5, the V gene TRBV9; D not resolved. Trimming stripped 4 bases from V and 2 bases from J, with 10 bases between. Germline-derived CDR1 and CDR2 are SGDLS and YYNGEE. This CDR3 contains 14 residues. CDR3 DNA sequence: TGTGCCAGCAGCTCTGAGGGTGGCAATCAGCCCCAGCATTTT. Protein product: CASSSEGGNQPQHF.

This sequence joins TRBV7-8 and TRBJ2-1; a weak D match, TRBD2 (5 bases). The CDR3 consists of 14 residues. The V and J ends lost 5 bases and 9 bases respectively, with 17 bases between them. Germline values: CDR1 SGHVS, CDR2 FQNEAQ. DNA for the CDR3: TGTGCCAGCAGCCGGGATCGGACTTTGGGTGAGCAGTTCTTC. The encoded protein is CASSRDRTLGEQFF.

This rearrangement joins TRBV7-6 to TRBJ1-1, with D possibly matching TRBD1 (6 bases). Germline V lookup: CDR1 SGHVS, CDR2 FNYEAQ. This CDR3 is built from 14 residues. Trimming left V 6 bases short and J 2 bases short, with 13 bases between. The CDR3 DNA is TGTGCCAGCAGTTCCTCGACAGGTAACACTGAAGCTTTCTTT. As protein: CASSSSTGNTEAFF.

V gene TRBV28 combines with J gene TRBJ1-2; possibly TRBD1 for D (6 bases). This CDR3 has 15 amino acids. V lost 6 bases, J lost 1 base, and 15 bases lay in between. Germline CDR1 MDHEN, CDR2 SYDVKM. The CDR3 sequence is CASRLAGAINYGYTF. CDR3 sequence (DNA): TGTGCCAGCAGGTTGGCAGGGGCGATTAACTATGGCTACACCTTC.

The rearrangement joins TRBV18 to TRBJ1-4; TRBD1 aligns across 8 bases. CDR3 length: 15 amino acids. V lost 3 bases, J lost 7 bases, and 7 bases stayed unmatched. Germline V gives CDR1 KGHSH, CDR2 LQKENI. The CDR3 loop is CASSPRTGQPEKLFF. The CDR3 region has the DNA TGTGCCAGCTCACCCCGGACAGGGCAACCTGAAAAACTGTTTTTT. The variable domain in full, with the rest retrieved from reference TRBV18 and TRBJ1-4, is NAGVMQNPRHLVRRRGQEARLRCSPMKGHSHVYWYRQLPEEGLKFMVYLQKENIIDESGMPKERFSAEFPKEGPSILRIQQVVRGDSAAYFCASSPRTGQPEKLFFGSGTQLSVL.

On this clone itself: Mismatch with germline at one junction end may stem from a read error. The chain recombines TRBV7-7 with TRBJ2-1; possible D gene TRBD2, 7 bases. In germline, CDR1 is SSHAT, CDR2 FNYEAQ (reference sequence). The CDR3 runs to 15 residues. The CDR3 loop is CASSQGRGVHNEQFF. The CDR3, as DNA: TGTGCTAGCAGCCAGGGGAGGGGAGTCCACAATGAGCAGTTCTTC.

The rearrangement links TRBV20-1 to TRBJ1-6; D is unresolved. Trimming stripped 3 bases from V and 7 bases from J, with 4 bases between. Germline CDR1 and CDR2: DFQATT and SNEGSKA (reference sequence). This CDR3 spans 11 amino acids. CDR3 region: CSARRNSPLHF. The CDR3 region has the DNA TGCAGTGCTAGGAGAAATTCACCCCTCCACTTT.

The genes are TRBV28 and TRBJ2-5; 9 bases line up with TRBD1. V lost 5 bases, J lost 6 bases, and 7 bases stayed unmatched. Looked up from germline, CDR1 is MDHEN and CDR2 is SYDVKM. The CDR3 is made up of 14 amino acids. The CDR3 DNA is TGTGCCAGCAGTATGGGACAGGGAGTGAAGACCCAGTACTTC. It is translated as CASSMGQGVKTQYF.

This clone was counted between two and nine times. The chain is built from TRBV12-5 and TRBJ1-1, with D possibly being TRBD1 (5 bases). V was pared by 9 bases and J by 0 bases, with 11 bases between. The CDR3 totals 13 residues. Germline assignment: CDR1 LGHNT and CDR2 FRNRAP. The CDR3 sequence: CASQRGLNTEAFF. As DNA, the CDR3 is TGTGCTAGCCAAAGGGGCCTGAACACTGAAGCTTTCTTT.

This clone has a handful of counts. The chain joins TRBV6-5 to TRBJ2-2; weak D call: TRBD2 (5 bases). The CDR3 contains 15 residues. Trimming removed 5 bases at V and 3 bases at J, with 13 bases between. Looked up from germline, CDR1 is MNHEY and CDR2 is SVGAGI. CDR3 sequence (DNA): TGTGCCAGCAGTCCGGGATCCGGGGACACCGGGGAGCTGTTTTTT. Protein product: CASSPGSGDTGELFF.

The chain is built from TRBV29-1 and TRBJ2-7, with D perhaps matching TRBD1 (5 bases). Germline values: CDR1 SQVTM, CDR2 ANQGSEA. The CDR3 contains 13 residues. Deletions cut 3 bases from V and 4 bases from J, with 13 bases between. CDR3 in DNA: TGCAGCGTTGAGAGCAGGGCCTCTTACGAGCAGTACTTC. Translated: CSVESRASYEQYF.

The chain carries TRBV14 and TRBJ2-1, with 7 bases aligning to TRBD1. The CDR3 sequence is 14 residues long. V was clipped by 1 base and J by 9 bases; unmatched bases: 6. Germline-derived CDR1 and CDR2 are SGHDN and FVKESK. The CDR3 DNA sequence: TGTGCCAGCAGCCAAGGGGTGACAGGGAGTGAGCAGTTCTTC. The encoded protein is CASSQGVTGSEQFF.

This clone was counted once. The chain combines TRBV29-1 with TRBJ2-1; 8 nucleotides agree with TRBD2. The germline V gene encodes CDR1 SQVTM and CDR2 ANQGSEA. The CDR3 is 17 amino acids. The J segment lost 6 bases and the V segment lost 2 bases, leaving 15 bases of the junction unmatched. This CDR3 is CSVESADPGTRANEQFF. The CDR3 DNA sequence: TGCAGCGTTGAATCTGCAGATCCCGGGACTAGGGCCAATGAGCAGTTCTTC.

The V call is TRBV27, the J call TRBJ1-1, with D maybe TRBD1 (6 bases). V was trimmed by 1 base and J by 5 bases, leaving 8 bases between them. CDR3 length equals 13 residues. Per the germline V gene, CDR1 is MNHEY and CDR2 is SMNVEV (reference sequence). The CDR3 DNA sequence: TGTGCCAGCAGTTTATTAGGACAGACTGAAGCTTTCTTT. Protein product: CASSLLGQTEAFF.

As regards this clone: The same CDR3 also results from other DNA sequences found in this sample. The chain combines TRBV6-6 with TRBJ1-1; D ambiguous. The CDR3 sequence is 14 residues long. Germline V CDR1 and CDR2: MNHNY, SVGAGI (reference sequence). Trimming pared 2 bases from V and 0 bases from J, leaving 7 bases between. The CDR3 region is CASSYAEMNTEAFF. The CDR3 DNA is TGTGCCAGCAGTTACGCGGAAATGAACACTGAAGCTTTCTTT.

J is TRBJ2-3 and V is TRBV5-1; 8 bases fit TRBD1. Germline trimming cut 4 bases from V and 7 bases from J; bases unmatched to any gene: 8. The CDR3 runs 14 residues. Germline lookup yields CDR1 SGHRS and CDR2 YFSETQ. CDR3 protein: CASSPQDRANTQYF. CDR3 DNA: TGCGCCAGCAGCCCTCAGGACAGGGCAAATACGCAGTATTTT.

CDR3 nucleotides: TGTGCCAGCAGCCAACAGGGTTACAACAACCAGCCCCAGCATTTT. This encodes CASSQQGYNNQPQHF. The chain combines TRBV4-2 with TRBJ1-5, with D possibly TRBD1 on 5 matching bases. This CDR3 comprises 15 residues. Trimming removed 2 bases at V and 7 bases at J, with 15 bases between. Germline CDR1 is LGHNA and CDR2 is YNFKEQ.